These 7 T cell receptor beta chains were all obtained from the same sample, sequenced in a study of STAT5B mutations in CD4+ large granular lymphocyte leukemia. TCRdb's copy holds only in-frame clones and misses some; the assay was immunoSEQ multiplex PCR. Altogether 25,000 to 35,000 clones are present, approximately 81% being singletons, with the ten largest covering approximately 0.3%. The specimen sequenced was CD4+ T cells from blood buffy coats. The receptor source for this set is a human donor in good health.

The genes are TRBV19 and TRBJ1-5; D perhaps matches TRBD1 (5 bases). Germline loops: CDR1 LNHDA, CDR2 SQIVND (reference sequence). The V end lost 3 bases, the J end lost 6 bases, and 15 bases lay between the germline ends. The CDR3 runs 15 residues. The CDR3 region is CASSIFEGRAQPQHF. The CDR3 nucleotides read TGTGCCAGTAGTATTTTCGAGGGCAGGGCTCAGCCCCAGCATTTT. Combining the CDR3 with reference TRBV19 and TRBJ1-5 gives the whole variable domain DGGITQSPKYLFRKEGQNVTLSCEQNLNHDAMYWYRQDPGQGLRLIYYSQIVNDFQKGDIAEGYSVSREKKESFPLTVTSAQKNPTAFYLCASSIFEGRAQPQHFGDGTRLSIL.

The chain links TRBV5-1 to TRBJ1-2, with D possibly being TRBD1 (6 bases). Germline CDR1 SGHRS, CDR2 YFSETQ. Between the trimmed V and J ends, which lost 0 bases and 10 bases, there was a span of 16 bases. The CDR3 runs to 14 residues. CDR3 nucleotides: TGCGCCAGCAGCTTGGTAGAGGGGGGCGCGATCTACACCTTC. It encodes CASSLVEGGAIYTF.

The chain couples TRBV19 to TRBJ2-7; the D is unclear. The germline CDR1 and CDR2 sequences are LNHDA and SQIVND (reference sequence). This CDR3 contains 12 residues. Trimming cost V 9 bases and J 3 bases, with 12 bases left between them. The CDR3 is CASRGRFYEQYF. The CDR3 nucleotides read TGTGCCAGCCGTGGCAGATTCTACGAGCAGTACTTC.

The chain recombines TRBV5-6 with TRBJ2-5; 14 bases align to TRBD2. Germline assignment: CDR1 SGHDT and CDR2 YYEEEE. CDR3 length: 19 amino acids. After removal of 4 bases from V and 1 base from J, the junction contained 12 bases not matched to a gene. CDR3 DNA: TGTGCCAGCAGCCCGAGGGGACTAGCGGGAGATTGGTCCCAAGAGACCCAGTACTTC. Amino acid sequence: CASSPRGLAGDWSQETQYF.

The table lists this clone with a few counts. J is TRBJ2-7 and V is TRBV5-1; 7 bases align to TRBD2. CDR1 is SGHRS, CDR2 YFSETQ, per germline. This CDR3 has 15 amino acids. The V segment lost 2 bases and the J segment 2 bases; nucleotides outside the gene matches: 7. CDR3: CASSLGTNQAYEQYF. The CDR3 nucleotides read TGCGCCAGCAGCTTAGGGACTAACCAAGCCTACGAGCAGTACTTC.

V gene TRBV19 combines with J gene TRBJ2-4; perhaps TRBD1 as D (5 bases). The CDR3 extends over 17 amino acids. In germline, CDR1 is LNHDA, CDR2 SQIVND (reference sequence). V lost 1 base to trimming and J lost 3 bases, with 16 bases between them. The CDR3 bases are TGTGCCAGTAGTATAGTTCTACAGGATCCTGGCAAAAACATTCAGTACTTC. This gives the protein CASSIVLQDPGKNIQYF.

CDR3 nucleotide sequence: TGTGCCAGCAGCTCCGACCCCGGGGTTGGTGAGCAGTTCTTC. It codes for CASSSDPGVGEQFF. The rearrangement uses TRBV7-7 and TRBJ2-1; D might be TRBD2 (5 bases). V was pared by 4 bases and J by 9 bases, with 16 bases between. CDR3 length: 14 residues. Germline CDR1 reads SSHAT; CDR2 reads FNYEAQ (reference sequence).